This TCR beta chain was identified in a study of blood T cell repertoires in COVID-19. As for the study in general: Sample material is recorded as cDNA or gDNA derived from T cells, B-cell-depleted T cells, or PBMCs.

The CDR3 has 16 amino acids. Germline V gene data show CDR1 as LNHDA and CDR2 as SQIVND (reference sequence). Trimming removed 6 bases from V and 2 bases from J, with 19 bases in between. Produced via immunoSEQ multiplex PCR; TCRdb's table is partial and in-frame only. The repertoire holds more than 11,000 clones, with roughly 80% as singletons. V usage is TRBV19 and J usage is TRBJ1-1, with D possibly matching TRBD1 (6 bases). The sequence derives from a woman in her sixties or seventies with acute or convalescent COVID-19. The sample comprised peripheral blood. CDR3 protein: CASRSTGHLINTEAFF. The DNA of the CDR3 is TGTGCCAGTAGGTCAACGGGACACTTGATTAACACTGAAGCTTTCTTT.